The next 12 T cell receptor beta chains were all read from a single sample in a study of T cells after yellow fever vaccination. TCRdb called the 5' RACE reads again in MiXCR, with one record for every CDR3 protein. This sample has roughly 340,000 distinct CDR3 sequences; over 8% occur once, and the top ten carry roughly 18%. Sequences were derived from PBMCs, sampled on the day of the first yellow fever vaccination. All receptors come from a man aged 18 to 30 who received the YFV17D yellow fever vaccine.

This clonotype was observed a few times. The V call is TRBV12-3 or TRBV12-4, the J call TRBJ2-7; the D call may be TRBD1 or TRBD2 (5 bases each). This CDR3 is built from 14 residues. V lost 5 bases to trimming and J lost 0 bases, with 11 bases between them. The CDR3 is CASSPGTSSYEQYV. The CDR3 region has the DNA TGTGCCAGCAGTCCGGGGACCAGCTCCTACGAGCAGTACGTC.

The rearrangement joins TRBV7-2 to TRBJ2-2, with D perhaps TRBD1 (6 bases). Trimming cost V 5 bases and J 2 bases, with 15 bases left between them. This CDR3 spans 16 amino acids. Germline V gene data show CDR1 as SGHTA and CDR2 as FQGNSA. DNA of the CDR3: TGTGCCAGCAGCCCAAGGACAGCCTTTAACACCGGGGAGCTGTTTTTT. This encodes CASSPRTAFNTGELFF. Based on the CDR3 plus reference TRBV7-2 and TRBJ2-2, the full variable domain is GAGVSQSPSNKVTEKGKDVELRCDPISGHTALYWYRQSLGQGLEFLIYFQGNSAPDKSGLPSDRFSAERTGGSVSTLTIQRTQQEDSAVYLCASSPRTAFNTGELFFGEGSRLTVL.

This clonotype has at least ten counts. The rearrangement uses TRBV6-2 or TRBV6-3 and TRBJ2-5; TRBD2 matches at 13 bases. This CDR3 has 19 residues. Trimming at V came to 0 bases and at J to 5 bases, leaving 12 bases not matched to a gene. Germline assignment: CDR1 MNHEY and CDR2 SVGEGT. In nucleotides, the CDR3 is TGTGCCAGCAGTTACTCCGTTGGACTAGCGGGGGAAAGGAGGGAGACCCAGTACTTC. Translated: CASSYSVGLAGERRETQYF.

This clonotype turned up a few times. V usage is TRBV7-2 and J usage is TRBJ2-2, with 10 bases matching TRBD2. J lost 7 bases, V lost 5 bases, and 7 bases had no gene match. CDR3 size: 15 residues. From germline, CDR1 is SGHTA and CDR2 FQGNSA. The CDR3 loop reads CASSRLSGGDGELFF. CDR3 bases: TGTGCCAGCAGCCGTCTGAGCGGGGGGGACGGGGAGCTGTTTTTT.

This clonotype was picked up many times. The chain carries TRBV21-1 and TRBJ2-5; no check of the table's D call, TRBD1, against the DNA was made. TRBV21-1 is annotated as a pseudogene. The CDR3 runs to 12 residues. The CDR3 region has the DNA TGTGCCAGCCGGGGGACGAGGAGGGCCCAGTACTTC. Amino acid sequence: CASRGTRRAQYF.

This clonotype was seen only a few times. This chain links TRBV5-6 with TRBJ2-2; D ambiguous. V was trimmed by 0 bases and J by 6 bases, leaving 9 bases between them. Looked up from germline, CDR1 is SGHDT and CDR2 is YYEEEE. The CDR3 runs 14 residues. CDR3 sequence reads: CASSLGLPPGELFF. The DNA for the CDR3 is TGTGCCAGCAGCTTGGGACTCCCACCCGGGGAGCTGTTTTTT.

The chain joins TRBV12-3 or TRBV12-4 to TRBJ2-3, with a tentative D call TRBD2 (5 bases). This CDR3 has 15 amino acids. The V and J ends lost 7 bases and 2 bases respectively, with 16 bases between them. The CDR3 reads CASTSKLDPTDTQYF. The CDR3 DNA sequence: TGTGCCAGCACATCGAAACTAGACCCCACAGATACGCAGTATTTT.

A few counts support this clonotype. The rearrangement uses TRBV25-1 and TRBJ1-2; D is perhaps TRBD1 (6 bases). V was shortened by 3 bases and J by 8 bases, with 19 bases between the two germline ends. The CDR3 is 15 residues long. Germline V gives CDR1 MGHDK, CDR2 SYGVNS. The CDR3 DNA is TGTGCCAGCAGTGACTCACAGGGACCAACGGGGGGCTACACCTTC. Protein: CASSDSQGPTGGYTF.

In this sample, this clonotype turned up many times. The gene calls are TRBV5-5 and TRBJ2-7; tentative D call: TRBD1 (6 bases). Germline-derived CDR1 and CDR2 are SGHKS and YYEKEE (reference sequence). Trimming left V 4 bases short and J 0 bases short, with 14 bases between. The CDR3 covers 15 residues. The CDR3 nucleotides read TGTGCCAGCAGCCTTGGACAGACCAACTCCTACGAGCAGTACGTC. Its translation is CASSLGQTNSYEQYV.

This clonotype was counted between two and nine times. V usage is TRBV2 and J usage is TRBJ1-1, with D tentatively TRBD1 (5 bases). Germline lookup yields CDR1 SNHLY and CDR2 FYNNEI. CDR3 length equals 13 residues. The V end lost 8 bases, the J end lost 2 bases, and 12 bases lay between the germline ends. CDR3 amino acids: CASETRGNTEAFF. CDR3 in DNA: TGTGCCAGCGAAACAAGGGGCAACACTGAAGCTTTCTTT.

This clonotype was observed a handful of times. The V and J genes are TRBV10-3 and TRBJ1-2, with TRBD1 matching 10 bases. The CDR3 sequence is 16 residues long. V dropped 3 bases and J dropped 7; count of bases not matched to a gene: 11. Looked up from germline, CDR1 is ENHRY and CDR2 is SYGVKD. This chain's CDR3 is CAISEQVGQGVRGYTF. CDR3 coding DNA: TGTGCCATCAGTGAACAGGTCGGACAGGGGGTACGTGGCTACACCTTC.

J is TRBJ2-6 and V is TRBV11-3, with D perhaps matching TRBD1 (5 bases). The CDR3 runs to 17 residues. Per the germline V gene, CDR1 is SGHNT and CDR2 is YENEEA. V gave up 5 bases and J gave up 2 bases, with 16 bases separating them. This CDR3 reads CASSPAPWTTGANVLTF. The CDR3 region has the DNA TGTGCCAGCAGCCCTGCCCCTTGGACAACTGGGGCCAACGTCCTGACTTTC.